This T cell receptor (beta chain) was observed in a study of blood T cells in healthy people across ages. Study-level results: Estimated diversity that came from one million T cells was considered an underestimate.

Notes on this clonotype: Antigen: not known.

This CDR3 comprises 14 residues. V lost 5 bases and J lost 13, with 21 bases in between. Germline V gene data show CDR1 as SGHTA and CDR2 as FQGTGA. Alongside a J-beta primer mix, a sample-barcoded 5' primer served in a second PCR lasting roughly 7 to 11 cycles. MiXCR, applied by TCRdb to the 5' RACE reads, yields one record per CDR3 protein. Seen here are roughly 1.7 million distinct CDR3 sequences, roughly 32% observed once, and the top ten hold roughly 12%. The chain couples TRBV7-3 to TRBJ2-4; D perhaps matches TRBD2 (6 bases). Sequencing used blood. The receptor's source is a woman aged 25 to 39 in good health. The CDR3 sequence is CASSPLGGTSRQYF. For the CDR3, the DNA is TGTGCCAGCAGCCCGCTAGGTGGAACTAGCCGGCAGTACTTC.